One and the same sample provided the 26 T cell receptor beta chains below, sequenced in a study of spatial heterogeneity in lung cancer. TCRdb independently ran MiXCR on the 5' RACE reads; one entry per CDR3 protein. The repertoire consists of some 16,000 distinct CDR3 sequences, with roughly 3.9% occurring once and the leading ten covering around a tenth. Time point given: sample taken at primary tumor resection. Sequences were derived from normal lung tissue next to the tumor, sampled at surgery. The source is a male donor with early-stage non-small cell lung cancer.

This clonotype was detected many times. Since it is a stray read in a library aimed at alpha chains, this beta chain has a size that is not meaningful. The chain combines TRBV12-3 or TRBV12-4 with TRBJ2-5, with D perhaps matching TRBD1 (5 bases). The CDR3 covers 14 residues. V gave up 6 bases and J gave up 2 bases, with 13 bases separating them. The CDR3 sequence is CASRVGATQETQYF. CDR3 nucleotides: TGTGCCAGCAGGGTTGGGGCTACTCAAGAGACCCAGTACTTC.

This clonotype has ten or more counts. This beta chain is a stray sequence in a library constructed for alpha chains; its clone size is not meaningful. This rearrangement joins TRBV18 to TRBJ1-6; 9 nucleotides align to TRBD1. This CDR3 has 16 residues. Germline V gene lookup returns CDR1 KGHSH and CDR2 LQKENI. The V gene end was trimmed by 3 bases and the J gene end by 7 bases; junction bases not matched to a gene: 7. CDR3 in DNA: TGTGCCAGCTCACCGACGGGACAGGGTCTAAATTCACCCCTCCACTTT. Translation gives CASSPTGQGLNSPLHF.

The table lists this clonotype with many counts. This beta chain lies outside the target of a library built for alpha chains; its clone size means little. CDR3 nucleotide sequence: TGTGCCATCGGGGCAGTTAACACTGAAGCTTTCTTT. Protein: CAIGAVNTEAFF. The V call is TRBV10-3, the J call TRBJ1-1; a weak D match, TRBD1 (5 bases). V was cut by 8 bases and J by 2 bases, with 9 bases left in between. This CDR3 is built from 12 residues. Germline V lookup: CDR1 ENHRY, CDR2 SYGVKD.

In this sample, this clonotype turned up many times. The size of this beta chain means little, since it is a stray read in a library made for alpha chains. The chain employs TRBV29-1 and TRBJ1-5, with D tentatively TRBD1 (5 bases). V was pared by 3 bases and J by 4 bases, with 10 bases between. This CDR3 contains 13 residues. Per the germline V gene, CDR1 is SQVTM and CDR2 is ANQGSEA. The CDR3 DNA sequence: TGCAGCGTTGAGGAACAGGAGAATCAGCCCCAGCATTTT. Translating it yields CSVEEQENQPQHF.

This clonotype was found many times. The library was designed around alpha chains, so this beta chain is a stray read whose abundance carries little weight. The chain is built from TRBV28 and TRBJ2-1; maybe TRBD1 (6 bases). The CDR3 spans 12 residues. Trimming left V 6 bases short and J 7 bases short, with 10 bases between. CDR1 and CDR2 (germline): MDHEN, SYDVKM. The DNA of the CDR3 is TGTGCCAGCAGGCGGACAGTAAATGAGCAGTTCTTC. It encodes CASRRTVNEQFF.

This clonotype was seen ten or more times. The library was built for alpha chains, so this beta chain is an off-target read and its size means little. This chain connects TRBV29-1 to TRBJ2-7; 8 bases align to TRBD1. The CDR3 covers 12 residues. The germline V gene encodes CDR1 SQVTM and CDR2 ANQGSEA. With 4 bases clipped from V and 6 bases from J, the junction kept 5 bases outside the gene matches. CDR3 amino acids: CSVAQGAGEQYF. In DNA, the CDR3 is TGCAGCGTTGCCCAGGGGGCGGGCGAGCAGTACTTC.

This clonotype was counted ten times or more. Found in a library prepared for alpha chains, this beta chain is an off-target read, and its abundance has little meaning. The chain employs TRBV12-3 or TRBV12-4 and TRBJ2-1, with 7 bases identical to TRBD1. The CDR3 has 16 amino acids. With V trimmed by 5 bases and J by 0 bases, 7 bases remained unmatched. The CDR3 DNA follows: TGTGCCAGCAGTCTTCGACAGGGTAACTCCTACAATGAGCAGTTCTTC. As protein: CASSLRQGNSYNEQFF.

This clonotype was observed once. At one end the junction does not follow the germline gene, possibly because of a read error. For a library built for alpha chains, this beta chain is a stray read; little rests on its size. V is TRBV9 and J is TRBJ1-2; TRBD1 might be the D (6 bases). The length of the CDR3 is 12 residues. Germline loops: CDR1 SGDLS, CDR2 YYNGEE. The CDR3: CASIDPGGVVSF. The CDR3 DNA follows: TGTGCCAGCATCGACCCTGGGGGCGTAGTTTCATTC.

This clonotype was recorded at least ten times. Since the library was made to target alpha chains, this beta chain is a stray read and its abundance is not meaningful. This chain links TRBV6-1 with TRBJ1-4; 7 nucleotides line up with TRBD1. CDR3 size: 14 residues. Germline trimming cut 7 bases from V and 4 bases from J; bases unmatched to any gene: 6. Germline values: CDR1 MNHNS, CDR2 SASEGT. The CDR3 DNA sequence: TGTGCCAGCAATAGACAGGGCGATAATGAAAAACTGTTTTTT. Amino acid sequence: CASNRQGDNEKLFF.

This clonotype was counted ten times or more. The library was prepared for alpha chains; this beta chain is a stray read, so its frequency means little. The chain carries TRBV6-2 or TRBV6-3 and TRBJ1-5; TRBD1 might be the D (5 bases). The ends were cut back, 4 bases at V and 4 bases at J, with 8 bases in the middle. The CDR3 has 13 amino acids. Germline CDR1 MNHEY, CDR2 SVGEGT. CDR3: CASSWDGNQPQHF. CDR3 in DNA: TGTGCCAGCAGTTGGGACGGGAATCAGCCCCAGCATTTT.

This clonotype is classed as medium-sized (0.01 to 0.1%). Because this beta chain is a stray read in a library intended to capture alpha chains, its abundance should not be given much weight. The chain carries TRBV6-2 or TRBV6-3 and TRBJ2-7, with 13 bases lining up with TRBD2. Germline CDR1 reads MNHEY; CDR2 reads SVGEGT. Germline trimming cut 4 bases from V and 5 bases from J; bases unmatched to any gene: 5. The CDR3 extends over 15 amino acids. The CDR3 loop is CASSWTSGSFNEQYF. The CDR3 DNA sequence: TGTGCCAGCAGTTGGACTAGCGGGAGTTTCAACGAGCAGTACTTC.

This clonotype was observed many times. With the library built for alpha chains, this beta chain is off target and its frequency is not meaningful. The V gene is TRBV6-1, the J gene TRBJ1-2; D unresolved. V lost 0 bases to trimming and J lost 4 bases, with 12 bases between them. Germline values: CDR1 MNHNS, CDR2 SASEGT. The CDR3 consists of 15 residues. The chain's CDR3 is CASSEASYDSYGYTF. The CDR3, as DNA: TGTGCCAGCAGTGAAGCCTCTTACGATAGCTATGGCTACACCTTC.

This clonotype was detected many times. This beta chain was picked up by a library intended for alpha chains and is off target, so its count carries little meaning. The J gene is TRBJ1-1, the V gene TRBV27; no clear D gene. The ends were cut back, 2 bases at V and 3 bases at J, with 13 bases in the middle. The germline gives CDR1 MNHEY, CDR2 SMNVEV (reference sequence). The CDR3 contains 15 residues. CDR3 in amino acids: CASSLNPGSDTEAFF. CDR3 nucleotides: TGTGCCAGCAGTTTAAATCCGGGTTCGGACACTGAAGCTTTCTTT.

This clonotype was detected many times. The junction departs from the called germline gene at one end, perhaps through a read error. This beta chain is off target for a library built for alpha chains, so its abundance means little. The chain is built from TRBV28 and TRBJ2-7; D is unresolved. Germline CDR1 is MDHEN and CDR2 is SYDVKM. The CDR3 is made up of 14 amino acids. The CDR3 is CASSFPIDRAPSHF. DNA of the CDR3: TGTGCCAGCAGTTTCCCAATTGACCGGGCCCCCTCCCACTTC.

Sample share makes this clonotype medium-sized. The library was prepared for alpha chains; this beta chain is a stray read, so its frequency means little. The J gene is TRBJ2-1, the V gene TRBV6-1, with 8 bases aligning to TRBD2. The germline V gene has CDR1 MNHNS and CDR2 SASEGT. Germline trimming cut 0 bases from V and 3 bases from J; bases unmatched to any gene: 7. The CDR3 has 17 amino acids. Here the CDR3 DNA reads TGTGCCAGCAGTGAAGCACCCGGGGGGGTTTTCTACAATGAGCAGTTCTTC. Encoded protein: CASSEAPGGVFYNEQFF.

This clonotype was found many times. This beta chain was picked up by a library intended for alpha chains and is off target, so its count carries little meaning. The V and J genes are TRBV12-3 or TRBV12-4 and TRBJ2-1, with D tentatively TRBD2 (6 bases). There are 16 residues in the CDR3. Trimming removed 5 bases at V and 1 base at J, with 15 bases between. Here the CDR3 DNA reads TGTGCCAGCAGTCCAGAATTAGCGGCTTCCTACAATGAGCAGTTCTTC. It encodes CASSPELAASYNEQFF.

This clonotype was detected ten times or more. Since the library was made to target alpha chains, this beta chain is a stray read and its abundance is not meaningful. The chain couples TRBV3-1 to TRBJ1-5, with a tentative D call TRBD1 (5 bases). V was trimmed by 2 bases and J by 4 bases, leaving 9 bases between them. The CDR3 runs 14 residues. Germline lookup yields CDR1 LGHDT and CDR2 YNNKEL (reference sequence). CDR3 in DNA: TGTGCCAGCAGCCAATCCGACAGAAATCAGCCCCAGCATTTT. It yields the protein CASSQSDRNQPQHF.

This clonotype was seen just once. Since a much larger clone is just one base distant, this may be a read error. This beta chain turned up in a library designed for alpha chains; as an off-target read, its abundance says little. The V gene is TRBV5-1, the J gene TRBJ2-5; D perhaps matches TRBD2 (7 bases). V shed 7 bases and J shed 4 bases, with 20 bases lying between them. This CDR3 comprises 15 residues. CDR1 SGHRS and CDR2 YFSETQ come from the germline V gene. The CDR3 sequence: CASGPGAGARETQYF. The CDR3 DNA sequence: TGCGCCAGCGGCCCCGGGGCGGGGGCGAGAGAGACCCAGTACTTC.

Many counts were recorded for this clonotype. Because the library targeted alpha chains, this beta chain is an off-target read whose size means little. The chain is built from TRBV11-2 and TRBJ2-5; D unclear. Trimming removed 1 base from V and 3 bases from J, with 6 bases in between. The CDR3 is 13 residues long. Germline V gene lookup returns CDR1 SGHAT and CDR2 FQNNGV. The CDR3 sequence is CASSLVRKETQYF. The CDR3 DNA reads TGTGCCAGCAGCTTAGTCCGAAAAGAGACCCAGTACTTC.

The sample holds many counts of this clonotype. A library made for alpha chains picked up this beta chain off target, so its size means little. This sequence joins TRBV15 and TRBJ1-6; D is ambiguous. Germline values: CDR1 LNHNV, CDR2 YYDKDF (reference sequence). Trimming removed 0 bases from V and 8 bases from J, with 5 bases in between. The CDR3 is 13 residues long. The CDR3 is CATSRDPYSPLHF. The CDR3 DNA follows: TGTGCCACCAGCAGAGATCCTTATTCACCCCTCCACTTT.

This clonotype was detected ten times or more. This beta chain is a stray sequence in a library constructed for alpha chains; its clone size is not meaningful. The chain has TRBV29-1 and TRBJ1-2; TRBD1 aligns across 11 bases. Germline V gene lookup returns CDR1 SQVTM and CDR2 ANQGSEA. The trim removed 6 bases at V and 8 bases at J, leaving 14 bases unmatched. The CDR3 runs to 15 residues. The CDR3 here is CSVGRETGTGGGYTF. The CDR3 bases are TGCAGCGTCGGGAGGGAAACCGGGACAGGGGGAGGCTACACCTTC. The variable domain in full, with the rest retrieved from reference TRBV29-1 and TRBJ1-2, is SAVISQKPSRDICQRGTSLTIQCQVDSQVTMMFWYRQQPGQSLTLIATANQGSEATYESGFVIDKFPISRPNLTFSTLTVSNMSPEDSSIYLCSVGRETGTGGGYTFGSGTRLTVV.

This clonotype was found many times. This beta chain represents an off-target read in a library built for alpha chains; its size is of limited meaning. The chain links TRBV6-5 to TRBJ2-7, with TRBD1 matching 10 bases. The CDR3 has 14 residues. Trimming took 6 bases from V and 2 from J; bases not matched to a gene: 4. The germline V gene has CDR1 MNHEY and CDR2 SVGAGI. CDR3 nucleotides: TGTGCCAGCAGCAAAGGACAGGGGGCCTACGAGCAGTACTTC. It is translated as CASSKGQGAYEQYF.

This clonotype was seen once. For a library built for alpha chains, this beta chain is a stray read; little rests on its size. V is TRBV6-1 and J is TRBJ2-3, with D uncertain. Deletions cut 4 bases from V and 5 bases from J, with 7 bases between. Germline V gene sequence: CDR1 MNHNS, CDR2 SASEGT. The CDR3 extends over 12 amino acids. The CDR3 loop is CASSARLDTQYF. CDR3 DNA sequence: TGTGCCAGCAGTGCCAGACTAGATACGCAGTATTTT.

This clonotype was picked up many times. This beta chain is an unintended read in a library built for alpha chains; its size means little. The chain has TRBV5-1 and TRBJ2-3; 7 bases are shared with TRBD1. The germline V gene encodes CDR1 SGHRS and CDR2 YFSETQ. The CDR3 contains 16 residues. Germline trimming cut 0 bases from V and 5 bases from J; bases unmatched to any gene: 9. The CDR3 reads CASSLDRGYAQDTQYF. The CDR3 DNA reads as TGCGCCAGCAGCTTGGACAGGGGCTACGCACAAGATACGCAGTATTTT.

The table lists this clonotype with many counts. This beta chain is an unintended read in a library built for alpha chains; its size means little. V usage is TRBV6-2 or TRBV6-3 and J usage is TRBJ2-2, with no clear D. The germline CDR1 and CDR2 sequences are MNHEY and SVGEGT. The CDR3 has 17 amino acids. The germline V and J ends were trimmed by 4 bases and 0 bases, with 15 bases remaining between them. Here the CDR3 reads CASSSSLGGANTGELFF. The CDR3 nucleotides are TGTGCCAGCAGTTCGTCTTTGGGCGGAGCGAACACCGGGGAGCTGTTTTTT.

This clonotype was counted ten times or more. Found in a library prepared for alpha chains, this beta chain is an off-target read, and its abundance has little meaning. This chain joins TRBV5-1 and TRBJ2-5; tentative D call: TRBD1 (6 bases). Germline V CDR1 and CDR2: SGHRS, YFSETQ. This CDR3 spans 14 amino acids. V was cut by 1 base and J by 5 bases, with 12 bases left in between. The CDR3 region is CASSLTGKLETQYF. The CDR3 nucleotides read TGCGCCAGCAGCTTGACAGGGAAGTTGGAGACCCAGTACTTC.